Given below is one TCR beta chain in context. The entry originates in a study of blood T cell repertoires in COVID-19. Study overall: Italy, Spain and the United States were the sources of the convalescent and acute COVID-19 samples. T cells, B-cell-depleted T cells, or PBMCs provided the cDNA or gDNA that served as material.

Losses at the gene ends were 9 bases for V and 6 bases for J; bases not matched to a gene: 10. CDR1 is LNHDA, CDR2 SQIVND, per germline (reference sequence). The CDR3 sequence is 15 residues long. In the source study's methods: From reference gene primer amplification, estimates of nucleated cell counts were derived. The method was immunoSEQ multiplex PCR; TCRdb's version includes in-frame clones alone and lacks a portion of them. V, J and clone size are those of that table, while D and trimming were read from the DNA. This sample carries about 34,000 clones, approximately 82% of them seen once, and the ten largest clones take about 7.4%.

The genes are TRBV19 and TRBJ1-6, with 8 bases identical to TRBD1. Source material: peripheral blood. This clonotype was sampled from a woman aged 55-75 years with acute or convalescent COVID-19. For the CDR3, the DNA is TGTGCCAGCTCCGTACTTGGACAGGGTAATTCACCCCTCCACTTT. Protein sequence: CASSVLGQGNSPLHF.